The 3 T cell receptor beta chains in this list originate from one sample, sequenced in a study of T-cell reconstitution after alpha-beta-depleted transplantation in children. Unique molecular identifiers tagged the TCRbeta library. TCRdb passed the PCR reads through MiXCR, listing each CDR3 protein once. The sample comprises 350,000 to 400,000 distinct CDR3 sequences, roughly 15% of which are singletons, and 4% to 5.5% rests with the top ten. Sequenced here: PBMCs, sampled from the stem cell graft. The source of these receptors is a human donor who donated a stem cell graft to a child with Fanconi anemia.

This clonotype was counted ten times or more. This chain links TRBV27 with TRBJ1-1; D gene uncertain. The length of the CDR3 is 14 residues. The V and J ends lost 2 bases and 3 bases respectively, with 10 bases between them. Germline V lookup: CDR1 MNHEY, CDR2 SMNVEV (reference sequence). DNA of the CDR3: TGTGCCAGCAGTTTACAAGGGCCCTACACTGAAGCTTTCTTT. Residues: CASSLQGPYTEAFF.

This chain joins TRBV13 and TRBJ2-1; tentative D call: TRBD2 (5 bases). The CDR3 spans 15 residues. The V end was cut by 0 bases, the J end by 5 bases, with 11 bases between. The germline V gene has CDR1 PRHDT and CDR2 FYEKMQ (reference sequence). The CDR3 reads CASSLGGVEHNEQFF. The CDR3, as DNA: TGTGCCAGCAGCTTAGGGGGAGTAGAGCACAATGAGCAGTTCTTC.

The rearrangement links TRBV20-1 to TRBJ1-2; no firm D call. Trimming left V 1 base short and J 2 bases short, with 11 bases between. Germline values: CDR1 DFQATT, CDR2 SNEGSKA (reference sequence). This CDR3 has 14 residues. The CDR3 reads CSARGGPRNYGYTF. Written as DNA, the CDR3 is TGCAGTGCTAGAGGCGGCCCGAGGAACTATGGCTACACCTTC.